Below are 30 T cell receptor beta chains sequenced from a single sample in a study of identical twins. TCRdb reanalysed the 5' RACE reads using MiXCR and keeps one entry per CDR3 protein. The sample lists 600,000 to 700,000 distinct CDR3 sequences; 20% to 25% were seen once. These sequences were also reported in another study, on T cells expressing NK-cell markers.

Sequencing was performed on PBMCs. The source is a woman between 18 and 29 years old in good health.

The chain links TRBV29-1 to TRBJ1-1, with 8 bases fitting TRBD1. V trimming: 5 bases; J trimming: 5 bases; junction bases outside the gene matches: 10. Germline V gene lookup returns CDR1 SQVTM and CDR2 ANQGSEA. This CDR3 contains 14 residues. CDR3 nucleotides: TGCAGCGTTCCCAACGGACAGGGTGGTACTGAAGCTTTCTTT. It is translated as CSVPNGQGGTEAFF.

This clonotype was seen a handful of times. The genes are TRBV11-3 and TRBJ2-1; no clear D. Germline V gene sequence: CDR1 SGHNT, CDR2 YENEEA. Between the trimmed V and J ends, which lost 3 bases and 0 bases, there was a span of 9 bases. This CDR3 has 15 residues. The CDR3 here is CASSLISVSYNEQFF. The CDR3 DNA sequence: TGTGCCAGCAGCTTGATCAGCGTCTCCTACAATGAGCAGTTCTTC.

A few counts support this clonotype. V usage is TRBV20-1 and J usage is TRBJ1-5, with 10 bases aligning to TRBD1. Per germline, CDR1 DFQATT and CDR2 SNEGSKA (reference sequence). CDR3 length: 16 amino acids. With V trimmed by 3 bases and J by 3 bases, 8 bases remained unmatched. DNA for the CDR3: TGCAGTGCTAGGATACCCGGGACAGGGGTCAATCAGCCCCAGCATTTT. It yields the protein CSARIPGTGVNQPQHF.

V and J are TRBV6-1 and TRBJ2-4, with TRBD2 matching 7 bases. CDR3 length: 16 residues. Germline V gene sequence: CDR1 MNHNS, CDR2 SASEGT. The trim removed 6 bases at V and 0 bases at J, leaving 8 bases unmatched. The CDR3 loop is CASSQGGAKAKNIQYF. The CDR3 nucleotides are TGTGCCAGCAGCCAGGGAGGGGCGAAAGCCAAAAACATTCAGTACTTC.

This clonotype was found many times. The V gene is TRBV12-3 or TRBV12-4, the J gene TRBJ1-1; 8 bases fit TRBD1. After removal of 7 bases from V and 5 bases from J, the junction contained 6 bases not matched to a gene. This CDR3 comprises 13 residues. CDR3 amino acids: CASTITGGTEAFF. The CDR3 DNA reads as TGTGCCAGCACCATTACAGGGGGGACTGAAGCTTTCTTT.

This clonotype was detected only once. V usage is TRBV9 and J usage is TRBJ2-1; D remains ambiguous. The CDR3 has 14 residues. CDR1 is SGDLS, CDR2 YYNGEE, per germline. Trimming shortened V by 0 bases and J by 7 bases, and 11 bases separated the two germline ends. CDR3 bases: TGTGCCAGCAGCGTAGCGGTCTCTCCAAATGAGCAGTTCTTC. It translates to CASSVAVSPNEQFF.

This clonotype was detected only a few times. For the CDR3, the DNA is TGCAGCGTTGGGGGTCCGGGGGGCCAAGAGACCCAGTACTTC. As protein: CSVGGPGGQETQYF. The chain couples TRBV29-1 to TRBJ2-5; 7 bases map to TRBD2. V shed 4 bases and J 1 base; nucleotides not matched to a gene: 6. The CDR3 spans 14 residues. Germline V gives CDR1 SQVTM, CDR2 ANQGSEA.

This clonotype has more than one count but fewer than ten. The chain couples TRBV10-3 to TRBJ2-5; 12 bases fit TRBD2. Germline-derived CDR1 and CDR2 are ENHRY and SYGVKD. The CDR3 length is 16 residues. The V segment lost 6 bases and the J segment 4 bases; nucleotides outside the gene matches: 9. The CDR3 DNA reads TGTGCCATCAGACCTACTAGCGGGGGGTCCAGAGAGACCCAGTACTTC. Its protein product is CAIRPTSGGSRETQYF.

This chain joins TRBV3-1 and TRBJ2-3; 7 bases agree with TRBD2. This CDR3 spans 13 amino acids. Trimming at V came to 5 bases and at J to 4 bases, leaving 3 bases not matched to a gene. The germline V gene encodes CDR1 LGHDT and CDR2 YNNKEL (reference sequence). The CDR3: CASSNREADTQYF. The CDR3, as DNA: TGTGCCAGCAGCAACCGGGAGGCAGATACGCAGTATTTT.

A single count supports this clonotype. The chain links TRBV12-3 or TRBV12-4 to TRBJ2-6; D remains ambiguous. The V end was cut by 2 bases, the J end by 0 bases, with 11 bases between. The CDR3 loop spans 17 amino acids. CDR3 loop: CASSLLPRSSGANVLTF. DNA for the CDR3: TGTGCCAGCAGTTTACTGCCACGGTCCTCTGGGGCCAACGTCCTGACTTTC.

This clonotype was observed a handful of times. V is TRBV20-1 and J is TRBJ2-1, with D hard to call. Germline lookup yields CDR1 DFQATT and CDR2 SNEGSKA (reference sequence). The length of the CDR3 is 12 residues. V lost 3 bases, J lost 3 bases, and 6 bases lay in between. Here the CDR3 reads CSASPVYNEQFF. DNA of the CDR3: TGCAGTGCTAGCCCCGTCTACAATGAGCAGTTCTTC.

This sequence joins TRBV5-6 and TRBJ1-4, with D possibly TRBD1 on 6 matching bases. The V gene's germline CDR1 is SGHDT and CDR2 YYEEEE. Trimming removed 4 bases at V and 5 bases at J, with 18 bases between. The CDR3 has 16 residues. The CDR3 is CASSRRFRQGNEKLFF. As DNA, the CDR3 is TGTGCCAGCAGCCGACGGTTTAGGCAGGGGAATGAAAAACTGTTTTTT.

This clonotype was seen more than once but under ten times. The chain combines TRBV15 with TRBJ1-2; the D is unclear. Between the trimmed V and J ends, which lost 2 bases and 6 bases, there was a span of 22 bases. CDR1 LNHNV and CDR2 YYDKDF come from the germline V gene (reference sequence). The CDR3 covers 17 residues. In nucleotides, the CDR3 is TGTGCCACCAGCAGACCTGGGCCCGTAACCGTTCAGGATGGCTACACCTTC. Protein: CATSRPGPVTVQDGYTF.

This clonotype appeared a single time. The chain employs TRBV23-1 and TRBJ1-1; D possibly corresponds to TRBD1 (6 bases). TRBV23-1 has ORF status, its function being uncertain. The CDR3 contains 14 residues. The germline V and J ends were trimmed by 7 bases and 0 bases, with 12 bases remaining between them. CDR3 sequence: CASTGQILNTEAFF. The CDR3 bases are TGCGCCAGCACTGGACAGATTTTGAACACTGAAGCTTTCTTT.

This clonotype was counted at least ten times. This sequence joins TRBV10-2 and TRBJ1-1, with 12 positions matching TRBD1. The CDR3 totals 16 residues. The V and J ends lost 7 bases and 6 bases, in that order; junction bases with no gene match: 12. CDR1 WSHSY and CDR2 SAAADI come from the germline V gene. Written as DNA, the CDR3 is TGCGCCAGCACGGGACAGGGGGCGCGGATCGCGTCTGAAGCTTTCTTT. The encoded protein is CASTGQGARIASEAFF.

This clonotype was recorded at least ten times. This rearrangement joins TRBV6-1 to TRBJ2-5, with TRBD1 as a possible D gene (6 bases). The germline V gene encodes CDR1 MNHNS and CDR2 SASEGT. V was cut by 3 bases and J by 3 bases, with 11 bases left in between. The CDR3 is 14 residues long. CDR3 protein: CASSDTGREETQYF. The CDR3 bases are TGTGCCAGCAGTGATACAGGGAGAGAAGAGACCCAGTACTTC.

This clonotype was seen more than once but under ten times. The V gene is TRBV4-1, the J gene TRBJ2-7; D is perhaps TRBD1 or TRBD2 (6 bases each). This CDR3 is built from 18 residues. V was trimmed by 0 bases and J by 3 bases, leaving 21 bases between them. CDR1 is MGHRA, CDR2 YSYEKL, per germline. CDR3 in DNA: TGCGCCAGCAGCCAAGATCTGAGGAGGCCCGGGGGCCTCTACGAGCAGTACTTC. Protein: CASSQDLRRPGGLYEQYF.

Only a few counts were recorded for this clonotype. For the CDR3, the DNA is TGTGCCAGCAGCTTAGGCATGGGGCGTGAGACTTACGAGCAGTACTTC. It encodes CASSLGMGRETYEQYF. V is TRBV7-9 and J is TRBJ2-7, with D perhaps TRBD1 (5 bases). V dropped 1 base and J dropped 4 bases, with 17 bases sitting between them. Per germline, CDR1 SEHNR and CDR2 FQNEAQ (reference sequence). The CDR3 runs 16 residues.

This clonotype appeared a few times. The rearrangement joins TRBV20-1 to TRBJ1-5; D possibly corresponds to TRBD1 (6 bases). CDR3 length: 13 residues. Germline-derived CDR1 and CDR2 are DFQATT and SNEGSKA (reference sequence). V lost 6 bases and J lost 5, with 14 bases in between. The CDR3 region is CSAERGDDQPQHF. CDR3 DNA sequence: TGCAGTGCCGAAAGGGGGGACGATCAGCCCCAGCATTTT.

This clonotype was counted only a few times. The chain recombines TRBV20-1 with TRBJ2-7, with D unresolved. Germline CDR1 DFQATT, CDR2 SNEGSKA (reference sequence). V lost 6 bases and J lost 7, with 10 bases in between. The CDR3 runs to 10 residues. DNA for the CDR3: TGCAGTGCCTCCCGAGAGGAGCAGTACTTC. It is translated as CSASREEQYF.

There are a few counts of this clonotype. This rearrangement joins TRBV20-1 to TRBJ1-1; possible D gene TRBD1, 5 bases. There are 13 residues in the CDR3. The V gene's germline CDR1 is DFQATT and CDR2 SNEGSKA (reference sequence). V was clipped by 7 bases and J by 1 base, with 13 bases between them. CDR3 coding DNA: TGCAGTGTCCACAGACAGCGGAACACTGAAGCTTTCTTT. Translating gives CSVHRQRNTEAFF.

This rearrangement joins TRBV11-2 to TRBJ2-2, with a possible D match to TRBD2 (6 bases). The germline CDR1 and CDR2 sequences are SGHAT and FQNNGV. The CDR3 runs to 17 residues. Trimming cost V 5 bases and J 7 bases, with 23 bases left between them. DNA for the CDR3: TGTGCCAGCAGCCCCTCCGCGGGGCTGTATGAGTTCGGGGAGCTGTTTTTT. Translation: CASSPSAGLYEFGELFF.

The V call is TRBV20-1, the J call TRBJ2-3; D not certain. Germline V gives CDR1 DFQATT, CDR2 SNEGSKA (reference sequence). V lost 5 bases and J 0 bases, leaving 9 bases between the germline ends. The CDR3 length is 13 residues. CDR3 DNA sequence: TGCAGTGCTGTCAGCGCAAGCACAGATACGCAGTATTTT. Translation: CSAVSASTDTQYF.

The table lists this clonotype with a few counts. The chain carries TRBV3-1 and TRBJ2-5; TRBD2 matches at 7 bases. The germline V gene has CDR1 LGHDT and CDR2 YNNKEL (reference sequence). The CDR3 has 14 amino acids. V lost 1 base and J lost 3; bases outside the gene matches: 2. The CDR3: CASSQVAGEETQYF. CDR3 DNA: TGTGCCAGCAGCCAAGTCGCGGGGGAAGAGACCCAGTACTTC.

This chain uses TRBV5-1 with TRBJ1-1, with D maybe TRBD1 (5 bases). Trimming cost V 1 base and J 6 bases, with 13 bases left between them. Per the germline V gene, CDR1 is SGHRS and CDR2 is YFSETQ. This CDR3 region has 14 residues. The CDR3 reads CASSLRGDDSEAFF. In DNA, the CDR3 is TGCGCCAGCAGCTTGAGAGGGGACGATTCTGAAGCTTTCTTT.

J is TRBJ2-3 and V is TRBV4-3, with 7 positions matching TRBD2. Germline loops: CDR1 LGHNA, CDR2 YSLEER. This CDR3 is built from 16 residues. The V segment lost 3 bases and the J segment 2 bases; nucleotides outside the gene matches: 8. The CDR3 here is CASSHWEGTYTDTQYF. CDR3 in DNA: TGCGCCAGCAGCCATTGGGAGGGCACCTACACAGATACGCAGTATTTT.

This clonotype was observed a few times. The V call is TRBV12-3 or TRBV12-4, the J call TRBJ2-2; no clear D gene. V lost 0 bases and J 5 bases, leaving 7 bases between the germline ends. CDR3 length equals 14 residues. CDR3 in amino acids: CASSLALRTGELFF. CDR3 bases: TGTGCCAGCAGTTTAGCGCTGAGGACCGGGGAGCTGTTTTTT.

The chain has TRBV5-5 and TRBJ2-7, with 10 nucleotides matching TRBD2. V was clipped by 4 bases and J by 2 bases; unmatched bases: 6. The CDR3 length is 15 residues. CDR1 is SGHKS, CDR2 YYEKEE, per germline (reference sequence). CDR3 in DNA: TGTGCCAGCAGCGGCCGGCTAGCGGGGGCCTACGAGCAGTACTTC. It yields the protein CASSGRLAGAYEQYF.

This clonotype has more than one count but fewer than ten. This chain connects TRBV7-9 to TRBJ2-5; 8 positions agree with TRBD2. The CDR3 runs to 17 residues. Trimming at V came to 3 bases and at J to 5 bases, leaving 14 bases not matched to a gene. Germline values: CDR1 SEHNR, CDR2 FQNEAQ (reference sequence). The CDR3 DNA follows: TGTGCCAGCAGCTTTACTCATGCTAGCGGGTTGAGGGAGACCCAGTACTTC. It specifies CASSFTHASGLRETQYF.

This clonotype was seen more than once but under ten times. This sequence joins TRBV12-3 or TRBV12-4 and TRBJ2-5; D may correspond to TRBD1 or TRBD2 (5 bases each). The CDR3 loop spans 13 amino acids. The ends were cut back, 10 bases at V and 7 bases at J, with 19 bases in the middle. DNA for the CDR3: TGTGCCATAGGACACCCCCTTGGAGGGACCCAGTACTTC. It codes for CAIGHPLGGTQYF.